What follows are 19 T cell receptor beta chains derived from one specimen sequenced in a study of response to subunit inactivated influenza vaccine. TCRdb re-derived calls from the RT-PCR reads in MiXCR, one entry per CDR3 protein. The sample holds a few hundred thousand distinct CDR3 sequences, about 14% seen once. The sample was PBMCs from blood, taken approximately 12 days after vaccination. The receptor source for this set is a man aged 45-60 years who received an inactivated influenza vaccine.

This clonotype has at least ten counts. V and J are TRBV6-5 and TRBJ2-6; D remains ambiguous. Germline-derived CDR1 and CDR2 are MNHEY and SVGAGI. The CDR3 totals 17 residues. Trimming removed 3 bases from V and 2 bases from J, with 14 bases in between. Written as DNA, the CDR3 is TGTGCCAGCAGTTATTCTGTAAGCTCGGCTGGGGCCAACGTCCTGACTTTC. Its translation is CASSYSVSSAGANVLTF.

This clonotype was seen more than once but under ten times. The chain employs TRBV5-1 and TRBJ1-2, with a weak D call TRBD1 (6 bases). The CDR3 is 14 residues long. Germline V CDR1 and CDR2: SGHRS, YFSETQ. The V end was cut by 2 bases, the J end by 4 bases, with 12 bases between. DNA of the CDR3: TGCGCCAGCAGCTTTCGGACAGACCCCTATGGCTACACCTTC. Translating it yields CASSFRTDPYGYTF.

This clonotype turned up a few times. The CDR3 spells CASSSLGPANEQFF. The CDR3 DNA reads as TGTGCCAGCAGTTCTTTGGGGCCGGCCAATGAGCAGTTCTTC. The V call is TRBV7-3, the J call TRBJ2-1; TRBD1 might be the D (5 bases). This CDR3 region has 14 residues. Trimming pared 6 bases from V and 6 bases from J, leaving 15 bases between. In germline, CDR1 is SGHTA, CDR2 FQGTGA.

This clonotype was counted between two and nine times. The chain combines TRBV9 with TRBJ2-7, with 12 bases that match TRBD2. Trimming removed 2 bases from V and 6 bases from J; junction bases left unmatched: 9. The CDR3 has 16 residues. Germline-derived CDR1 and CDR2 are SGDLS and YYNGEE. The CDR3 DNA follows: TGTGCCAGCAGCGTGCTAGCGGGAGGGCCCTTTACCGAGCAGTACTTC. Its protein is CASSVLAGGPFTEQYF.

The chain is built from TRBV4-3 and TRBJ2-1; 9 bases align to TRBD1. The ends lost 0 bases at V and 8 bases at J; junction bases unmatched: 8. Germline-derived CDR1 and CDR2 are LGHNA and YSLEER. There are 16 residues in the CDR3. The CDR3 here is CASSQDRTGAADEQFF. In DNA, the CDR3 is TGCGCCAGCAGCCAAGATAGGACAGGGGCGGCCGATGAGCAGTTCTTC.

This clonotype was observed a handful of times. The chain employs TRBV11-2 and TRBJ2-7, with D perhaps matching TRBD1 (5 bases). CDR3 length: 12 residues. Deletions cut 3 bases from V and 10 bases from J, with 13 bases between. Per germline, CDR1 SGHAT and CDR2 FQNNGV. The CDR3 DNA reads as TGTGCCAGCAGCTTGACAGACGGCAGCCAGTACTTC. This gives the protein CASSLTDGSQYF.

A few counts support this clonotype. The chain joins TRBV3-1 to TRBJ1-1, with D possibly being TRBD1 (6 bases). The V end lost 4 bases, the J end lost 5 bases, and 14 bases lay between the germline ends. CDR3 length equals 14 residues. Germline CDR1 LGHDT, CDR2 YNNKEL (reference sequence). The CDR3 spells CASSRSRGGTEAFF. The CDR3, as DNA: TGTGCCAGCAGCCGATCCAGGGGAGGAACTGAAGCTTTCTTT.

This clonotype appeared a few times. This chain links TRBV7-8 with TRBJ2-5; D unclear. There are 17 residues in the CDR3. V lost 2 bases, J lost 3 bases, and 19 bases lay in between. Germline lookup yields CDR1 SGHVS and CDR2 FQNEAQ. CDR3 nucleotides: TGTGCCAGCAGCTTAACGACCGACAACTATTCCAAAGAGACCCAGTACTTC. Translated, it gives CASSLTTDNYSKETQYF. The full variable domain, completed using reference TRBV7-8 and TRBJ2-5, is GAGVSQSPRYKVAKRGQDVALRCDPISGHVSLFWYQQALGQGPEFLTYFQNEAQLDKSGLPSDRFFAERPEGSVSTLKIQRTQQEDSAVYLCASSLTTDNYSKETQYFGPGTRLLVL.

Of note for this clonotype: One junction end does not reproduce the germline sequence, and a read error may be involved. The CDR3 nucleotides are TGCGCCAGCAGTGAATTGGAGGCTAGCGGGAGGATCAACAATGAGCAGTTCTTC. Protein product: CASSELEASGRINNEQFF. J is TRBJ2-1 and V is TRBV2; 11 bases align to TRBD2. The germline V gene encodes CDR1 SNHLY and CDR2 FYNNEI. This CDR3 is 18 amino acids long.

The chain combines TRBV11-2 with TRBJ2-7; a possible D gene is TRBD2 (6 bases). This CDR3 region has 14 residues. The V gene's germline CDR1 is SGHAT and CDR2 FQNNGV. V lost 1 base to trimming and J lost 3 bases, with 10 bases between them. The CDR3 reads CASSLGGTYYEQYF. The DNA for the CDR3 is TGTGCCAGCAGCTTAGGAGGGACTTACTACGAGCAGTACTTC.

The chain couples TRBV7-2 to TRBJ1-5; D is unclear. Between the trimmed V and J ends, which lost 5 bases and 6 bases, there was a span of 14 bases. CDR1 SGHTA and CDR2 FQGNSA come from the germline V gene. This CDR3 is built from 14 residues. DNA of the CDR3: TGTGCCAGCAGCCCTCCGGGTACGGGTCAGCCCCAGCATTTT. Encoded protein: CASSPPGTGQPQHF.

This clonotype was detected only a few times. The V and J genes are TRBV7-9 and TRBJ2-7; D remains unclear. The CDR3 length is 13 residues. The germline CDR1 and CDR2 sequences are SEHNR and FQNEAQ (reference sequence). V was clipped by 1 base and J by 5 bases, with 9 bases between them. Here the CDR3 DNA reads TGTGCCAGCAGCTTAGGCGCATTTGACGAGCAGTACTTC. Protein: CASSLGAFDEQYF.

V is TRBV14 and J is TRBJ2-5; D perhaps matches TRBD2 (5 bases). The germline V and J ends were trimmed by 1 base and 3 bases, with 12 bases remaining between them. Germline V gives CDR1 SGHDN, CDR2 FVKESK. The CDR3 runs to 15 residues. CDR3 residues: CASSQGRGIKETQYF. In DNA form, the CDR3 reads TGTGCCAGCAGCCAAGGACGAGGGATCAAAGAGACCCAGTACTTC.

The chain recombines TRBV20-1 with TRBJ2-3, with 7 positions matching TRBD2. V lost 5 bases and J lost 2; bases outside the gene matches: 10. Per the germline V gene, CDR1 is DFQATT and CDR2 is SNEGSKA (reference sequence). The CDR3 totals 15 residues. The CDR3 sequence: CSARRYSGFTDTQYF. CDR3 in DNA: TGCAGTGCTCGTCGCTATAGCGGGTTCACAGATACGCAGTATTTT.

This clonotype has more than one count but fewer than ten. V usage is TRBV18 and J usage is TRBJ2-3, with D perhaps matching TRBD1 (5 bases). CDR3 length: 14 residues. V dropped 1 base and J dropped 2 bases, with 7 bases sitting between them. Germline V gene sequence: CDR1 KGHSH, CDR2 LQKENI. This CDR3 reads CASSPRQTTDTQYF. The CDR3 nucleotides are TGTGCCAGCTCACCACGACAGACCACAGATACGCAGTATTTT.

V and J are TRBV27 and TRBJ2-3; TRBD1 agrees at 9 bases. The ends lost 2 bases at V and 4 bases at J; junction bases unmatched: 10. The germline V gene encodes CDR1 MNHEY and CDR2 SMNVEV (reference sequence). The CDR3 consists of 17 residues. The DNA for the CDR3 is TGTGCCAGCAGTTTACTCAGGACAGGGGATCGGGCAGATACGCAGTATTTT. This translates into CASSLLRTGDRADTQYF.

A few counts support this clonotype. The chain joins TRBV7-8 to TRBJ2-1, with 9 bases aligning to TRBD1. CDR1 and CDR2 from the germline V gene are SGHVS and FQNEAQ. The ends lost 5 bases at V and 4 bases at J; junction bases unmatched: 6. The CDR3 length is 15 residues. The chain's CDR3 is CASSMGQGLYNEQFF. CDR3 coding DNA: TGTGCCAGCAGCATGGGACAGGGCCTTTACAATGAGCAGTTCTTC.

This sequence joins TRBV11-3 and TRBJ2-1, with 13 bases lining up with TRBD2. Germline CDR1 reads SGHNT; CDR2 reads YENEEA. CDR3 length: 16 residues. Trimming at V came to 4 bases and at J to 9 bases, leaving 9 bases not matched to a gene. For the CDR3, the DNA is TGTGCCAGCAGCTCAACCTCCGGGACTAGCGGGGCTGAGCAGTTCTTC. It codes for CASSSTSGTSGAEQFF.

The rearrangement uses TRBV4-2 and TRBJ2-5; 11 bases line up with TRBD2. The CDR3 consists of 16 residues. V was pared by 4 bases and J by 5 bases, with 9 bases of the junction left unmatched. Germline CDR1 LGHNA, CDR2 YNFKEQ. As DNA, the CDR3 is TGTGCCAGCAGCCTCGGAGTAGCGGGGGGGCTTGAGACCCAGTACTTC. Translating it yields CASSLGVAGGLETQYF.